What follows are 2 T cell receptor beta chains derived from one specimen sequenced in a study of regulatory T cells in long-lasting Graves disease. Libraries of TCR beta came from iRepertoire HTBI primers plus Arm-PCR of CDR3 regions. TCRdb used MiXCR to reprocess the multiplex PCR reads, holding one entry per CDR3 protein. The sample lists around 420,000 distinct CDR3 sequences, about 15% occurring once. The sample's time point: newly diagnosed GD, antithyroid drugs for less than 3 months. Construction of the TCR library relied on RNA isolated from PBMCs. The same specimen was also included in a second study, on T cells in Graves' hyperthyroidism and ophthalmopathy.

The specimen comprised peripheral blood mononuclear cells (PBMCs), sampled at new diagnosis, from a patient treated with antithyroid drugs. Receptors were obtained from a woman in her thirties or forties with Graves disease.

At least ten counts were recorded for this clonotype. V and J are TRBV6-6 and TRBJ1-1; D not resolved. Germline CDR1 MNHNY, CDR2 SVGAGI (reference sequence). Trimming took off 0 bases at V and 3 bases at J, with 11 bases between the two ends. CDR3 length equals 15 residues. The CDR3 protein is CASSYSANTYTEAFF. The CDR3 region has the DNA TGTGCCAGCAGTTACTCGGCGAATACTTACACTGAAGCTTTCTTT.

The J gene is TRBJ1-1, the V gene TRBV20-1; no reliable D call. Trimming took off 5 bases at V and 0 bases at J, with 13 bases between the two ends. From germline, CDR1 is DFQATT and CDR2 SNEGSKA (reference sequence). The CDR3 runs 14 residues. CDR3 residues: CSAGEGSMNTEAFF. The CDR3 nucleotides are TGCAGTGCTGGCGAGGGCTCCATGAACACTGAAGCTTTCTTT.